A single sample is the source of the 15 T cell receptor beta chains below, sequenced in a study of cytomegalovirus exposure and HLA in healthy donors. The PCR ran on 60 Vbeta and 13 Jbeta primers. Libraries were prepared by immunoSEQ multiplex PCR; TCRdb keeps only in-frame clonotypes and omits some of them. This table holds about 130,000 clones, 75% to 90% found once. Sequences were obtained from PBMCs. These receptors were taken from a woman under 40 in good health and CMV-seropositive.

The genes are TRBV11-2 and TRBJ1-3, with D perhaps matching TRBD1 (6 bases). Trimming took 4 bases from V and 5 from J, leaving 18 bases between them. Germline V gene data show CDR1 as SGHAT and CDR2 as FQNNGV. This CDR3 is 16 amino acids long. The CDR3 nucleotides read TGTGCCAGCAGCTCCTTATCCACAGGGTTGAGAAACACCATATATTTT. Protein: CASSSLSTGLRNTIYF.

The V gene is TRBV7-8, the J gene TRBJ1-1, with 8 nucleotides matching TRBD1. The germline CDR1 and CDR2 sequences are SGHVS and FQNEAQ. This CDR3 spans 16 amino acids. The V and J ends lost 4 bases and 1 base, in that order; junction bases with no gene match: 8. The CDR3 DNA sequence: TGTGCCAGCAGCTCGCTCCCGGGACAGGAGAACACTGAAGCTTTCTTT. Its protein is CASSSLPGQENTEAFF.

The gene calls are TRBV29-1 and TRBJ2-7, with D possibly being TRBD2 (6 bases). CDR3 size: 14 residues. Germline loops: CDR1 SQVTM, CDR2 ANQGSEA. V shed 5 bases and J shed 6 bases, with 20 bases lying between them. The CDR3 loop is CSVRGLLPGGEQYF. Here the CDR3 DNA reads TGCAGCGTTAGAGGCTTACTCCCCGGGGGCGAGCAGTACTTC.

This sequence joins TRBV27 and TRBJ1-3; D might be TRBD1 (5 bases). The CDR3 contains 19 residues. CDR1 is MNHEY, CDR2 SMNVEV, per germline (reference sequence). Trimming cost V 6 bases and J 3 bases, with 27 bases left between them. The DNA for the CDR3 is TGTGCCAGCAGCCCTAAAACCCTTTCCGTAGGCGGGGGTGGAAACACCATATATTTT. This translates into CASSPKTLSVGGGGNTIYF.

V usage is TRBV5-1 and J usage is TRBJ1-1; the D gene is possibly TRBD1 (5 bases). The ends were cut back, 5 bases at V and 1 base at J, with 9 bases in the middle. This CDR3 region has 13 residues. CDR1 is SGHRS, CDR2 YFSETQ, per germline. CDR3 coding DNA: TGCGCCAGCAGAACACAGGCGAACACTGAAGCTTTCTTT. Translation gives CASRTQANTEAFF.

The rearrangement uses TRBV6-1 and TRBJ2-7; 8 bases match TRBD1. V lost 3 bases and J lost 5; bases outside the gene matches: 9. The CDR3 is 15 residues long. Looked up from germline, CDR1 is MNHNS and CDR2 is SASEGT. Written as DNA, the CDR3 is TGTGCCAGCAGTGATAGTCTGGCAGGGGGCCACGAGCAGTACTTC. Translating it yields CASSDSLAGGHEQYF.

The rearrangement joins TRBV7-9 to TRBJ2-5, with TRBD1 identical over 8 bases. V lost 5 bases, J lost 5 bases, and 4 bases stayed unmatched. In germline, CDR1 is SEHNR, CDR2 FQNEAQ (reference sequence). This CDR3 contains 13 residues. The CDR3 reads CASSVTGEETQYF. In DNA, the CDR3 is TGTGCCAGCAGCGTGACAGGGGAGGAGACCCAGTACTTC.

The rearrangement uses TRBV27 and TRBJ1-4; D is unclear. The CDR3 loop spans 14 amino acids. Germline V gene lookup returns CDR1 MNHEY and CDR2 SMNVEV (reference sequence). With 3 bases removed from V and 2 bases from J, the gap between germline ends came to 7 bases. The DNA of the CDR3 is TGTGCCAGCAGTTTTAGGGAGACTAATGAAAAACTGTTTTTT. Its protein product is CASSFRETNEKLFF.

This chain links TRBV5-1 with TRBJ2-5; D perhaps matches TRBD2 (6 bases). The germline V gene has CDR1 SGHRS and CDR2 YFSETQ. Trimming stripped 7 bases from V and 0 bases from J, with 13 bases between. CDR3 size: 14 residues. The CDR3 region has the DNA TGCGCCAGCTCGCGGGACGCCTACCAAGAGACCCAGTACTTC. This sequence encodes CASSRDAYQETQYF.

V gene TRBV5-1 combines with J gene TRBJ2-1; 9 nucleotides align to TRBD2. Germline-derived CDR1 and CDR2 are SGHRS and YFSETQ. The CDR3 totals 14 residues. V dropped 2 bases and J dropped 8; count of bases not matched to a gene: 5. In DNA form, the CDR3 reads TGCGCCAGCAGCTTCCAGCGGGGGGCTTATGAGCAGTTCTTC. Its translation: CASSFQRGAYEQFF.

DNA of the CDR3: TGTGCCAGCAGCTTAGCGCCGGGTCCGAACACCGGGGAGCTGTTTTTT. Its protein is CASSLAPGPNTGELFF. The chain joins TRBV7-6 to TRBJ2-2; D gene unclear. The CDR3 contains 16 residues. Germline V gives CDR1 SGHVS, CDR2 FNYEAQ. V was trimmed by 0 bases and J by 0 bases, leaving 8 bases between them.

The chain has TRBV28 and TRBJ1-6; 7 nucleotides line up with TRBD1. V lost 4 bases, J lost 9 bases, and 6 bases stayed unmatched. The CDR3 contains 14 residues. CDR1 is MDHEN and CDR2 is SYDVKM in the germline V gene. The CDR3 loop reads CASSSTGEASPLHF. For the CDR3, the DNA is TGTGCCAGCAGTTCCACAGGGGAGGCTTCACCCCTCCACTTT.

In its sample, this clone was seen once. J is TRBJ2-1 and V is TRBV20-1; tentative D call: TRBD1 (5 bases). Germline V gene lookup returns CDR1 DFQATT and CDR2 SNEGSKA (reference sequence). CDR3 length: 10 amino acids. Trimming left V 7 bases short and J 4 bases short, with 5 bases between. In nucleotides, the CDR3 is TGCAGTGGACAGTACAATGAGCAGTTCTTC. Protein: CSGQYNEQFF.

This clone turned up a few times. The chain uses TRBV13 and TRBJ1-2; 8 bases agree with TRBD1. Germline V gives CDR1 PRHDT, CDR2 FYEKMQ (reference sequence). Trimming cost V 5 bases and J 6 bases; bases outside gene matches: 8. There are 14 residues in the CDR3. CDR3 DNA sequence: TGTGCCAGCAGCACCGGCACAGGGGGAGATGGCTACACCTTC. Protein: CASSTGTGGDGYTF. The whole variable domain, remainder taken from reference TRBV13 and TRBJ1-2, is AAGVIQSPRHLIKEKRETATLKCYPIPRHDTVYWYQQGPGQDPQFLISFYEKMQSDKGSIPDRFSAQQFSDYHSELNMSSLELGDSALYFCASSTGTGGDGYTFGSGTRLTVV.

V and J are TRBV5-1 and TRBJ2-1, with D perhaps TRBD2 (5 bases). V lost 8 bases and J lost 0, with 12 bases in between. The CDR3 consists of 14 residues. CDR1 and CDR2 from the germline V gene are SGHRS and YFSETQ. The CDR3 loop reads CASTIGLSYNEQFF. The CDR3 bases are TGCGCCAGTACTATAGGACTCTCCTACAATGAGCAGTTCTTC.